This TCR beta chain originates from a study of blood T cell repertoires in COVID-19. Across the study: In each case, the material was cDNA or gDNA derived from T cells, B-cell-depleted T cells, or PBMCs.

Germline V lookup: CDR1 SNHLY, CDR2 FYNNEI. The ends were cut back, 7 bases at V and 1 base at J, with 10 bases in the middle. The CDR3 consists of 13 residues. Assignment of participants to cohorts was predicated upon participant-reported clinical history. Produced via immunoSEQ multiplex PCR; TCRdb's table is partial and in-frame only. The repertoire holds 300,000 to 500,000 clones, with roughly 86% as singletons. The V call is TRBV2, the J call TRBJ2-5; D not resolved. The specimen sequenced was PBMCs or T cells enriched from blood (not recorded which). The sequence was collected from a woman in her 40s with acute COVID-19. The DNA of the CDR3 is TGTGCCAGCATGGAGCGCCTCCAAGAGACCCAGTACTTC. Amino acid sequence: CASMERLQETQYF.